This T cell receptor beta chain was sequenced during a study of metastatic and nonmetastatic thyroid tumors (dated by TCRdb to the early 2020s). Notes on the research overall: Repertoires from peripheral blood and from tumor or nodule tissue samples of malignant and benign thyroid patients were compared. Paper-wide results and their limitations: In both blood and tumor samples, TCR beta diversity was reported to be significantly higher in malignant tumors than in benign nodules.

Via the germline V gene, CDR1 is SGHAT and CDR2 FQNNGV. V is clipped by 8 bases and J by 0 bases, and the sequence between their germline boundaries is 10 bases long. The CDR3 sequence holds 13 residues, the cysteine and phenylalanine included. The kept DNA is CDR3 alone, 39 bases in frame from the first base. Library creation used PCR. The instrument given in TCRdb is Illumina HiSeq 4000. High-throughput sequencing was used to profile the TCR beta-chain CDR3 region of every patient. In the paper's pipeline: CDR3 differences across clinicopathological groups were used to build a classifier for discriminating distant-metastatic papillary thyroid cancer patients. To measure repertoire diversity the researchers used the Shannon index, while the Morisita-Horn index served to gauge how similar the tumor and blood repertoires were. TCRdb redid the processing of the public reads, applying fastp at Q25 and MiXCR, and retained in-frame beta chains. TCRdb, not the authors, supplied the V and J calls. This sample holds 9,500 to 14,000 clones; under 30% were observed only once. The ten largest clones capture roughly a fifth of the sample.

This clone was detected only once. Its antigen is unknown. Per-base quality was not reported, and no clone a single base away is much larger than it. Resting on one read, the evidence is weak. No patient had received any treatment before thyroid surgery. Patient clinical samples collected from about 2011 to 2018 were retrospectively analysed using T-cell receptor beta sequencing. The sequencing input was adjacent normal tissue. The TCR was taken from a male donor with papillary thyroid cancer or a benign thyroid nodule (not recorded which). Some clones in this sample may be carry-over from other donors' samples. The rearranged chain carries TRBV11-2 and TRBJ1-1; the D gene cannot be named for sure. The sequenced DNA is TGTGCCAGCGGCTGGACCTTGAACACTGAAGCTTTCTTT. The resulting protein is CASGWTLNTEAFF.